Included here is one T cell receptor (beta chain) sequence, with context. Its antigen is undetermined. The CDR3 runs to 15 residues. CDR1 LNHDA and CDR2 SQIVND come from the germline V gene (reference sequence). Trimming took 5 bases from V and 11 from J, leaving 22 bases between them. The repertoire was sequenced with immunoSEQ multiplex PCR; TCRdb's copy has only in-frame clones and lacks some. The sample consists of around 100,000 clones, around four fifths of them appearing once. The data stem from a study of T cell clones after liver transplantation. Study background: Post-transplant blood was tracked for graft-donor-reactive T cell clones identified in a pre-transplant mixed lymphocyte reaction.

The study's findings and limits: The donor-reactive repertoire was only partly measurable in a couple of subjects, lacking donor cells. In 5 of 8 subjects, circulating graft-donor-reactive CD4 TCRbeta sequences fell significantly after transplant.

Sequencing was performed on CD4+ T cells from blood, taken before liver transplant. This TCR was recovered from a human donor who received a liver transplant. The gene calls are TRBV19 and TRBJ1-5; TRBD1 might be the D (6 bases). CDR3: CASSDGRGLHRAQHF. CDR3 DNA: TGTGCCAGTAGTGACGGCAGGGGCCTCCATCGGGCCCAGCATTTT.